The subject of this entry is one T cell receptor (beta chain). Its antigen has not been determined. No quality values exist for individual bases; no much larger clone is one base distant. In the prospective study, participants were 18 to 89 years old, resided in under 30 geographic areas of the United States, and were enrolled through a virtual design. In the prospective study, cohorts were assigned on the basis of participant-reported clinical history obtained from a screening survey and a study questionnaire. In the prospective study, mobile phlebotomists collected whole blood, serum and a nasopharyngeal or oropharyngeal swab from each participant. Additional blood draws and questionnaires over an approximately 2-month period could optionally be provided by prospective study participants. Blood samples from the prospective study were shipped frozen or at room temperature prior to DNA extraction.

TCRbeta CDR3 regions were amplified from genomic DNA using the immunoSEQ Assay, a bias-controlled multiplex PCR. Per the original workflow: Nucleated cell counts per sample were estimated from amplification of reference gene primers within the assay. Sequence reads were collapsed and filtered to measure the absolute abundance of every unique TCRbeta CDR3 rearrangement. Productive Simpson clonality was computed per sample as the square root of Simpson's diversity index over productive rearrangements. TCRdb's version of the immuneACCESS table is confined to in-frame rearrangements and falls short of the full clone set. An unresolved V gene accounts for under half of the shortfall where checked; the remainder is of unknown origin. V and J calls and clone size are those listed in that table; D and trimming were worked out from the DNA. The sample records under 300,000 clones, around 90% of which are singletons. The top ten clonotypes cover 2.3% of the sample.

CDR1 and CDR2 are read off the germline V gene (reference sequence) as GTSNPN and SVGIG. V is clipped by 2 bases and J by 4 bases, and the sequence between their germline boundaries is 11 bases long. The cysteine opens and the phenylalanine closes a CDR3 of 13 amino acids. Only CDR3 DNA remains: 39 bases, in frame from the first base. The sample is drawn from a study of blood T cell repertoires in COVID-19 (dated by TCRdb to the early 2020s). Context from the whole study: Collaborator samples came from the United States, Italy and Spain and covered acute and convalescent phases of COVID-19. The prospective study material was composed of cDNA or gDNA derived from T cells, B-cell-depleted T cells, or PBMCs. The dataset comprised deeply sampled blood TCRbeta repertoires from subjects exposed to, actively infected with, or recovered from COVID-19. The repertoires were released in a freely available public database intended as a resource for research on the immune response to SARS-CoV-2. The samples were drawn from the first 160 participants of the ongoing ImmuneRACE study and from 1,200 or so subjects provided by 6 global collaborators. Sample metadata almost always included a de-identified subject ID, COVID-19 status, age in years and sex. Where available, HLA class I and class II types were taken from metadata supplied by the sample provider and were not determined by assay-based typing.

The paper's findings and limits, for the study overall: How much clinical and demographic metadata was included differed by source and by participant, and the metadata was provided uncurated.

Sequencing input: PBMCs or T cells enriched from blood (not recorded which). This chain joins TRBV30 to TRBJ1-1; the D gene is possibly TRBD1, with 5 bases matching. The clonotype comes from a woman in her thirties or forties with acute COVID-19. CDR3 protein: CAWSWGGTTEAFF. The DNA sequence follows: TGTGCCTGGAGTTGGGGGGGGACCACTGAAGCTTTCTTT.